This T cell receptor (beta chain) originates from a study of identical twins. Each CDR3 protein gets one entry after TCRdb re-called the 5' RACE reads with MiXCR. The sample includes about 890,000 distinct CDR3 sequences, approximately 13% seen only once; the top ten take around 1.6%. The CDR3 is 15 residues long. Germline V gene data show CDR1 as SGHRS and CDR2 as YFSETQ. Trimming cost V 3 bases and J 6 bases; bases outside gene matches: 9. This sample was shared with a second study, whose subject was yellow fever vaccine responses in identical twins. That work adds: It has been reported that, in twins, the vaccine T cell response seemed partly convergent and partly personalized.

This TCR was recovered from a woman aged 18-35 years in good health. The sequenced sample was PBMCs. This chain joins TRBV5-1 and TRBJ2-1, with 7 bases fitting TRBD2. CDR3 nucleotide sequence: TGCGCCAGCAGCTCCAGGGATAGCGGGTCCAATGAGCAGTTCTTC. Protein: CASSSRDSGSNEQFF. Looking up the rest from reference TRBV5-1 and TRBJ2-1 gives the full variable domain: KAGVTQTPRYLIKTRGQQVTLSCSPISGHRSVSWYQQTPGQGLQFLFEYFSETQRNKGNFPGRFSGRQFSNSRSEMNVSTLELGDSALYLCASSSRDSGSNEQFFGPGTRLTVL.